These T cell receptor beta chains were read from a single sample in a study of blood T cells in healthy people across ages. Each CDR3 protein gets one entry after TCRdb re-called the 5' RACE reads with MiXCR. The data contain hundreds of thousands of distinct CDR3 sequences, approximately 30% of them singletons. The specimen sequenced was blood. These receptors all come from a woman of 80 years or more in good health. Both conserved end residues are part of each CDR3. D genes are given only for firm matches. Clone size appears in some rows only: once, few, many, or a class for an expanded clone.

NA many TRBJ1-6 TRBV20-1 TGCAGTGCTAGCCCGATCAAGGGGGGCGCAGATTCACCCCTCCACTTT CSASPIKGGADSPLHF
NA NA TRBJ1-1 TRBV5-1 TGCGCCAGCAGCTTGGACGAGGGTATTGAAGCTTTCTTT CASSLDEGIEAFF
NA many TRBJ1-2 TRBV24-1 TGTGCCACCAGTGATTTTACAGGGAACTATGGCTACACCTTC CATSDFTGNYGYTF
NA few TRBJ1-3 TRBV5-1 TGCGCCAGCAGCTTGGTGGGACCCCCGGATGGAAACACCATATATTTT CASSLVGPPDGNTIYF
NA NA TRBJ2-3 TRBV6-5 TGTACCAGCAGTCCCGCAGGAGACACGCAGTATTTT CTSSPAGDTQYF
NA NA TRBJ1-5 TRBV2 TGTGCCAGCAGTTCCGACAGATATAGCAATCAGCCCCAGCATTTT CASSSDRYSNQPQHF
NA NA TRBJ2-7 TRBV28 TGTGCCAGCTGCGGGACACTAAAGGAGCGGTACTTC CASCGTLKERYF
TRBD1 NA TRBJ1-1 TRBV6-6 TGTGCCAGCAGTTACGGGACAGGGGGCAGGAACACTGAAGCTTTCTTT CASSYGTGGRNTEAFF
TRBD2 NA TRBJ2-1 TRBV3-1 TGTGCCAGCAGCCAAACCGGGACTAGGGGCGGAAATGAGCAGTTCTTC CASSQTGTRGGNEQFF
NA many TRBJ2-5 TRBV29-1 TGCAGCGTCGAGGGGGGGGGTCAGGAGACCCAGTACTTC CSVEGGGQETQYF
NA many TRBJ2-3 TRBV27 TGTGCCAGCAGTTTATGGCGGGGTTGGACAGATACGCAGTATTTT CASSLWRGWTDTQYF
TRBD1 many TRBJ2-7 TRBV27 TGTGCCAGCACCTCGCTAACAGGGGGCGTCCCCTACGAGCAGTACTTC CASTSLTGGVPYEQYF
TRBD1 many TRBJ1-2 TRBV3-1 TGTGCCAGCAGCCAAGAGGGGGGACAGGGCCAAAATGGCTACACCTTC CASSQEGGQGQNGYTF